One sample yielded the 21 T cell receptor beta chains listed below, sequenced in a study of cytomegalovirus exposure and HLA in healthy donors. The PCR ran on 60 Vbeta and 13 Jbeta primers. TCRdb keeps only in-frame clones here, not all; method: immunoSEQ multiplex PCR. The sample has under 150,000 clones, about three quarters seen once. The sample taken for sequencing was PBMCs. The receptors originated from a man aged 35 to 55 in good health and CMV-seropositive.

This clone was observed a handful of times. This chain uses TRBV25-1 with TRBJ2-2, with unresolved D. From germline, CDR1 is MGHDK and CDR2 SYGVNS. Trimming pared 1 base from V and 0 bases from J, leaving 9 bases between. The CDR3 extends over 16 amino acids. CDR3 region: CASSEWRSTNTGELFF. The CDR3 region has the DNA TGTGCCAGCAGTGAATGGCGGAGTACGAACACCGGGGAGCTGTTTTTT.

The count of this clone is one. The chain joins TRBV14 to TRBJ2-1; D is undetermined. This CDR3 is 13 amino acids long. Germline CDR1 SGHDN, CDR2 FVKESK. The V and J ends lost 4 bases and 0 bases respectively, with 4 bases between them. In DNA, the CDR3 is TGTGCCAGCAGCCCTAGCTCCTACAATGAGCAGTTCTTC. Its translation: CASSPSSYNEQFF.

The CDR3 is CASRVTPTQETQYF. CDR3 DNA: TGTGCCAGTAGGGTGACACCCACCCAAGAGACCCAGTACTTC. The chain couples TRBV19 to TRBJ2-5; D unresolved. CDR3 length: 14 residues. CDR1 LNHDA and CDR2 SQIVND come from the germline V gene (reference sequence). V lost 6 bases to trimming and J lost 1 base, with 12 bases between them. The full variable domain, in which reference TRBV19 and TRBJ2-5 provide the parts outside the CDR3, is DGGITQSPKYLFRKEGQNVTLSCEQNLNHDAMYWYRQDPGQGLRLIYYSQIVNDFQKGDIAEGYSVSREKKESFPLTVTSAQKNPTAFYLCASRVTPTQETQYFGPGTRLLVL.

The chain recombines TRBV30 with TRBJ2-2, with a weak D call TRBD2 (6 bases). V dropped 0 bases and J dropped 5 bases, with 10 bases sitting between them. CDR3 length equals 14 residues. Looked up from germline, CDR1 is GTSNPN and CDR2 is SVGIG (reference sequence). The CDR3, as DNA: TGTGCCTGGAGTGTACTTGCGGGGACCGGGGAGCTGTTTTTT. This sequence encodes CAWSVLAGTGELFF.

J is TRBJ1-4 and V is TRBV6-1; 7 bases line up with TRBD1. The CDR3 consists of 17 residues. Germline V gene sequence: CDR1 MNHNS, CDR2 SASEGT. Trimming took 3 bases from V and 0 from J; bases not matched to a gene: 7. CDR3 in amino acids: CASSDRTGPSTNEKLFF. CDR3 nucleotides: TGTGCCAGCAGTGACCGGACAGGCCCGTCAACTAATGAAAAACTGTTTTTT.

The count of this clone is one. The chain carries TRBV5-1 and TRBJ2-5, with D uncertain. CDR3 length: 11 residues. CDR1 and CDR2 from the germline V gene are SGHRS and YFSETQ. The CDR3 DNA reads TGCCCCCTGGCCCGTCCAGAGACCCAGTACTTC. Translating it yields CPLARPETQYF. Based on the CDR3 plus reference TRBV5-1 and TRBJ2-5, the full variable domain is KAGVTQTPRYLIKTRGQQVTLSCSPISGHRSVSWYQQTPGQGLQFLFEYFSETQRNKGNFPGRFSGRQFSNSRSEMNVSTLELGDSALYLCPLARPETQYFGPGTRLLVL.

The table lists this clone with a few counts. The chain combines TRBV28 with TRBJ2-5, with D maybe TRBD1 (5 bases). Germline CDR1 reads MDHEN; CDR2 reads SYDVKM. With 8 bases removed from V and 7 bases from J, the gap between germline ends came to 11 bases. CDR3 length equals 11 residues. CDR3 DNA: TGTGCCAGCGATCGAAGGGGGACCCAGTACTTC. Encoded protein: CASDRRGTQYF.

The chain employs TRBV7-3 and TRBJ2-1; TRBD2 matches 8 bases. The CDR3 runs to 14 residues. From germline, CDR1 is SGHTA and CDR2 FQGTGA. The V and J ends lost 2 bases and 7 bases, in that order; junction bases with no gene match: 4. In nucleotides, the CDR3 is TGTGCCAGCAGCTTAGGGACTAGTGTAAATGAGCAGTTCTTC. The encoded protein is CASSLGTSVNEQFF.

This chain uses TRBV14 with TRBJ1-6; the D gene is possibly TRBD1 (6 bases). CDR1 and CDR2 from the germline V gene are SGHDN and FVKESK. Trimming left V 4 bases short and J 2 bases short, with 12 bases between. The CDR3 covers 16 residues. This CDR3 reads CASSRPGTPYNSPLHF. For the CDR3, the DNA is TGTGCCAGCAGCCGACCCGGGACACCCTATAATTCACCCCTCCACTTT.

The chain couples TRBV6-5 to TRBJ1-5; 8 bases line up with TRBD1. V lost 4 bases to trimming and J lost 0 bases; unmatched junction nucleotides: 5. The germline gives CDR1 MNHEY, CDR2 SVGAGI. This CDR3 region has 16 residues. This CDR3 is CASSSEDRDSNQPQHF. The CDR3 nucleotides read TGTGCCAGCAGTTCAGAGGACAGGGATAGCAATCAGCCCCAGCATTTT.

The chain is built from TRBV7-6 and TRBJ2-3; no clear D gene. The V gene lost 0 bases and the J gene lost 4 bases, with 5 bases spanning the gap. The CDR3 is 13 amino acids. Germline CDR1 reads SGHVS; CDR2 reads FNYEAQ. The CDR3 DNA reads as TGTGCCAGCAGCTTAGCGGCTTCAGATACGCAGTATTTT. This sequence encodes CASSLAASDTQYF. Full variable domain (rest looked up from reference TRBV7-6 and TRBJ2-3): GAGVSQSPRYKVTKRGQDVALRCDPISGHVSLYWYRQALGQGPEFLTYFNYEAQQDKSGLPNDRFSAERPEGSISTLTIQRTEQRDSAMYRCASSLAASDTQYFGPGTRLTVL.

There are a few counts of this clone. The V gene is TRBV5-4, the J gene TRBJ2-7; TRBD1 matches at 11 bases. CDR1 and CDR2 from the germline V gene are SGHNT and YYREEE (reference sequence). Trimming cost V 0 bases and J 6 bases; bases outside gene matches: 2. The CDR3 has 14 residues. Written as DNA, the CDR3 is TGTGCCAGCAGCTTGGAGGACAGGGGGCGCGAGCAGTACTTC. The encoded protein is CASSLEDRGREQYF.

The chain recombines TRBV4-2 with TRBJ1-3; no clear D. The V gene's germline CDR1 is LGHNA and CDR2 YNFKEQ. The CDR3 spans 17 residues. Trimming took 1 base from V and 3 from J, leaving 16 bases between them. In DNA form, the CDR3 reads TGTGCCAGCAGCCAAGGGCGAGGCGCCGCCATTGGAAACACCATATATTTT. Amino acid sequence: CASSQGRGAAIGNTIYF.

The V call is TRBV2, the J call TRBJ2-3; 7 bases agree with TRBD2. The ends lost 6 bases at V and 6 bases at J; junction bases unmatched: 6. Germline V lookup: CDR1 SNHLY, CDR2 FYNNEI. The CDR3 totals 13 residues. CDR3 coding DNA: TGTGCCAGCAGGGGGAGGGCCTGGGATACGCAGTATTTT. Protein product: CASRGRAWDTQYF.

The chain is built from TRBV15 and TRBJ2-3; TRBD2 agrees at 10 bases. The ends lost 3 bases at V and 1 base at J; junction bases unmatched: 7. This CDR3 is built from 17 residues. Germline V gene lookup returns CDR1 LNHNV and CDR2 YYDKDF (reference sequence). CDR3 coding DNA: TGTGCCACCAGCAGCGGGTTAGCGGGAGGCCGCACAGATACGCAGTATTTT. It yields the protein CATSSGLAGGRTDTQYF.

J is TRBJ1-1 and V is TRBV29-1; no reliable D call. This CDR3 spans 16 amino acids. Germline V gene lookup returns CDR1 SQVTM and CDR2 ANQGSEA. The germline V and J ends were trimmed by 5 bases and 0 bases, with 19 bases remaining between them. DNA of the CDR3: TGCAGCGTTTTCCCTTGGGGAGTCCGCATGAACACTGAAGCTTTCTTT. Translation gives CSVFPWGVRMNTEAFF. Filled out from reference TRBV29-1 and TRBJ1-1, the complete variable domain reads SAVISQKPSRDICQRGTSLTIQCQVDSQVTMMFWYRQQPGQSLTLIATANQGSEATYESGFVIDKFPISRPNLTFSTLTVSNMSPEDSSIYLCSVFPWGVRMNTEAFFGQGTRLTVV.

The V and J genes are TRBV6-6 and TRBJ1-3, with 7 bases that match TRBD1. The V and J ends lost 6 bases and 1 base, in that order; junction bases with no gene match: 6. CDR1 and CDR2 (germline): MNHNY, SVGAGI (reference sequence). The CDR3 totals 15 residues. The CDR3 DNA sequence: TGTGCCAGCAGCGATTCAGGGGGTTCTGGAAACACCATATATTTT. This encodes CASSDSGGSGNTIYF.

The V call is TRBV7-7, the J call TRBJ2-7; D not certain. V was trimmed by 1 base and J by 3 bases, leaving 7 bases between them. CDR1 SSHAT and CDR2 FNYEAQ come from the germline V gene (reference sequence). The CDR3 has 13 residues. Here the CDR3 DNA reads TGTGCCAGCAGCTTAGAGCCTCGCTACGAGCAGTACTTC. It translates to CASSLEPRYEQYF.

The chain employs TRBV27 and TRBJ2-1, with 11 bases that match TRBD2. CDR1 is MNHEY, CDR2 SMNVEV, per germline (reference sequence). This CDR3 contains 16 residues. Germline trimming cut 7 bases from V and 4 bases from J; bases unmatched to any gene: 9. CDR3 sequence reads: CASTPGLAVLYNEQFF. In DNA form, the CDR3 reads TGTGCCAGCACTCCGGGACTAGCGGTCCTTTACAATGAGCAGTTCTTC.

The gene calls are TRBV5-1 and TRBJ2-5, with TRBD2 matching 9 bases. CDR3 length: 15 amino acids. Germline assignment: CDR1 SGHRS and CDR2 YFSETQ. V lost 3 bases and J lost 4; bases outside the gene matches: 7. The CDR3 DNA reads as TGCGCCAGCAGCTCGGGCCTAGCGGGAATAGAGACCCAGTACTTC. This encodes CASSSGLAGIETQYF.

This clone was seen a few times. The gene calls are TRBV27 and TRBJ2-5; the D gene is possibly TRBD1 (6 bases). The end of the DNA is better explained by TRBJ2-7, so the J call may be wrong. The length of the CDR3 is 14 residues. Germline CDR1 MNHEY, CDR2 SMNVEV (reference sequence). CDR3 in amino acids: CASSSRQDLYEQYF. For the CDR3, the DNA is TGTGCCAGCAGTTCTCGACAGGATCTCTACGAGCAGTACTTC.